This T cell receptor beta chain was sequenced during a study of shared clonotypes between healthy human individuals. Assay: immunoSEQ multiplex PCR; the TCRdb copy retains only in-frame clones and omits some. The repertoire has more than 1.2 million clones, approximately 98.5% of them found once; the top ten carry around 0.38%. This CDR3 has 16 amino acids. CDR1 ENHRY and CDR2 SYGVKD come from the germline V gene. With 6 bases removed from V and 1 base from J, the gap between germline ends came to 18 bases. This rearrangement joins TRBV10-3 to TRBJ1-1, with a tentative D call TRBD1 (6 bases). This clonotype was obtained from a man under 40 in good health. The sample comprised naive CD4+ T cells sorted from blood. The subset here: CD45RA+ positively selected. The CDR3, as DNA: TGTGCCATCAGGTTTTCACAGGGCCGGGGGAACACTGAAGCTTTCTTT. As protein: CAIRFSQGRGNTEAFF.